The 4 T cell receptor beta chains in this list originate from one sample, sequenced in a study of control samples from healthy donors and cancer patients (TCRdb year 2020). The library came from the immunoSEQ multiplex PCR assay. As stored in TCRdb, this immuneACCESS dataset retains in-frame rearrangements with V and J assigned. A fraction of the clones does not appear; measured against another copy, unresolved V genes explain less than half of the discrepancy, and the remainder lacks a known reason. This sample is represented by approximately 140,000 clones; roughly 89% of them were singletons. Under 9% of the sample is held by the ten biggest clonotypes. The sequencing sample was made of blood. These receptors all come from a man between 18 and 35 years old in good health.

The chain carries TRBV5-5 and TRBJ1-2; D may be TRBD1 (6 bases). This CDR3 has 15 amino acids. The ends were cut back, 1 base at V and 0 bases at J, with 10 bases in the middle. Germline CDR1 SGHKS, CDR2 YYEKEE (reference sequence). The chain's CDR3 is CASSLQGRANYGYTF. CDR3 DNA sequence: TGTGCCAGCAGCTTGCAGGGGCGGGCTAACTATGGCTACACCTTC.

This chain joins TRBV30 and TRBJ2-7; D is ambiguous. V was trimmed by 0 bases and J by 1 base, leaving 10 bases between them. CDR1 GTSNPN and CDR2 SVGIG come from the germline V gene (reference sequence). This CDR3 has 14 amino acids. This CDR3 is CAWSVGRLSYEQYF. The CDR3 DNA reads TGTGCCTGGAGTGTAGGCAGGTTATCCTACGAGCAGTACTTC.

The chain is built from TRBV7-2 and TRBJ1-4, with D perhaps TRBD1 (5 bases). Trimming stripped 5 bases from V and 1 base from J, with 17 bases between. This CDR3 spans 17 amino acids. CDR1 and CDR2 from the germline V gene are SGHTA and FQGNSA. The DNA of the CDR3 is TGTGCCAGCAGCCCGAGGGGCGCGTTGCGAACTAATGAAAAACTGTTTTTT. Translated: CASSPRGALRTNEKLFF.

This clone was found once. This chain uses TRBV2 with TRBJ2-7, with D maybe TRBD1 (6 bases). This CDR3 region has 13 residues. CDR1 is SNHLY and CDR2 is FYNNEI in the germline V gene. V was clipped by 6 bases and J by 4 bases, with 13 bases between them. For the CDR3, the DNA is TGTGCCAGCAGCGGGACAAGCCCTTACGAGCAGTACTTC. It yields the protein CASSGTSPYEQYF.